This is a list of T cell receptor beta chains from one sample in a study of cytomegalovirus exposure and HLA in healthy donors. The table came from immunoSEQ multiplex PCR; TCRdb's copy has only in-frame clones and leaves some out. Counted here are about 130,000 clones, 75% to 85% occurring once; the ten biggest clones make up roughly 3%. What was sequenced was PBMCs. The receptors come from a woman aged 18-35 years in good health and CMV-seropositive. The CDR3 runs from the conserved cysteine through the conserved F or W. A D gene is named only where the DNA matches it firmly. The size field is filled for only some rows; it gives once, few, many or a size class.

v_gene: TRBV19; d_gene: .; abundance: .; j_gene: TRBJ1-5; CDR3aa: CASSIDYSNQPQHF; CDR3nt: TGTGCCAGTAGTATAGACTATAGCAATCAGCCCCAGCATTTT
v_gene: TRBV4-1; d_gene: .; abundance: .; j_gene: TRBJ1-2; CDR3aa: CASSQDFGGTYGYTF; CDR3nt: TGCGCCAGCAGCCAAGACTTCGGCGGGACTTATGGCTACACCTTC
v_gene: TRBV9; d_gene: .; abundance: .; j_gene: TRBJ2-5; CDR3aa: CASSVDLSETQYF; CDR3nt: TGTGCCAGCAGCGTAGACCTATCAGAGACCCAGTACTTC
v_gene: TRBV29-1; d_gene: .; abundance: few; j_gene: TRBJ2-1; CDR3aa: CSVKGQQGSYNEQFF; CDR3nt: TGCAGCGTGAAAGGACAGCAAGGCTCCTACAATGAGCAGTTCTTC
v_gene: TRBV5-1; d_gene: TRBD1; abundance: .; j_gene: TRBJ1-1; CDR3aa: CASSQQDRGIVPEAFF; CDR3nt: TGCGCCAGCAGCCAACAGGACAGGGGAATTGTTCCTGAAGCTTTCTTT
v_gene: TRBV2; d_gene: TRBD1; abundance: .; j_gene: TRBJ1-1; CDR3aa: CASTGTGFEETEAFF; CDR3nt: TGTGCCAGCACCGGGACAGGGTTCGAGGAGACTGAAGCTTTCTTT
v_gene: TRBV15; d_gene: TRBD1; abundance: few; j_gene: TRBJ2-7; CDR3aa: CATGTGLSYEQYF; CDR3nt: TGTGCCACTGGGACAGGACTATCTTACGAGCAGTACTTC
v_gene: TRBV4-2; d_gene: TRBD2; abundance: .; j_gene: TRBJ2-3; CDR3aa: CASSTTSGSTDTQYF; CDR3nt: TGTGCCAGCAGCACGACTAGCGGCTCTACAGATACGCAGTATTTT
v_gene: TRBV7-9; d_gene: TRBD2; abundance: .; j_gene: TRBJ2-7; CDR3aa: CSSSPGGSYEQYF; CDR3nt: TGTTCCAGCAGCCCCGGGGGGTCCTACGAGCAGTACTTC
v_gene: TRBV7-2; d_gene: .; abundance: .; j_gene: TRBJ2-7; CDR3aa: CASSPGLGSSSYEQYF; CDR3nt: TGTGCCAGCAGCCCCGGCCTAGGCAGCAGCTCCTACGAGCAGTACTTC
v_gene: TRBV5-1; d_gene: TRBD1; abundance: .; j_gene: TRBJ2-7; CDR3aa: CASSSYRDRDYEQYF; CDR3nt: TGCGCCAGCAGCTCTTACCGGGACAGGGACTACGAGCAGTACTTC
v_gene: TRBV27; d_gene: .; abundance: .; j_gene: TRBJ1-2; CDR3aa: CASSPPGILYGYTF; CDR3nt: TGTGCCAGCAGCCCACCCGGGATTCTCTATGGCTACACCTTC
v_gene: TRBV6-5; d_gene: TRBD1; abundance: .; j_gene: TRBJ1-6; CDR3aa: CASRSGQFNSPLHF; CDR3nt: TGTGCCAGCAGGTCGGGACAGTTTAATTCACCCCTCCACTTT
v_gene: TRBV12-5; d_gene: .; abundance: .; j_gene: TRBJ1-2; CDR3aa: CASGLGTVSLYGYTF; CDR3nt: TGTGCTAGTGGTTTGGGGACAGTTAGCCTCTATGGCTACACCTTC